The T cell receptor beta chain under discussion was sequenced for a study of control samples from healthy donors and cancer patients. This clone was observed a few times. Repertoires were generated with immunoSEQ multiplex PCR, while TCRdb's copy carries only in-frame clones and drops some. The sample has 75,000 to 95,000 clones; 85% to 95% are singletons. The clonotype originates from a woman aged 30 to 39 in good health. Material for sequencing was blood.

This CDR3 reads CASSLGTTTGGELFF. CDR3 nucleotide sequence: TGTGCCAGCAGCTTAGGGACAACGACAGGCGGGGAGCTGTTTTTT. The chain joins TRBV7-6 to TRBJ2-2; tentatively, D is TRBD1 (6 bases). The CDR3 consists of 15 residues. V lost 1 base and J lost 7, with 13 bases in between. Germline V CDR1 and CDR2: SGHVS, FNYEAQ. Looking up the rest from reference TRBV7-6 and TRBJ2-2 gives the full variable domain: GAGVSQSPRYKVTKRGQDVALRCDPISGHVSLYWYRQALGQGPEFLTYFNYEAQQDKSGLPNDRFSAERPEGSISTLTIQRTEQRDSAMYRCASSLGTTTGGELFFGEGSRLTVL.